This T cell receptor (beta chain) is drawn from a study of blood T cell repertoires in COVID-19 (dated by TCRdb to the early 2020s). Study-wide context: Collaborator samples came from the United States, Italy and Spain and covered acute and convalescent phases of COVID-19. The material from the prospective study consisted of cDNA or gDNA derived from T cells, B-cell-depleted T cells, or PBMCs. Subjects who had been exposed to COVID-19, were actively infected with it, or had recovered from it provided the deeply sampled blood TCRbeta repertoires that made up the dataset. The repertoires were made available in a free public database intended to serve as a resource for research on the immune response to SARS-CoV-2. Samples came from the ongoing ImmuneRACE study (first 160 participants) plus 1,254 subjects from 6 global collaborators. Nearly every sample came with metadata listing a de-identified subject ID, COVID-19 status, age in years and sex. Where available, HLA class I and class II types were taken from metadata supplied by the sample provider and were not determined by assay-based typing. Results the study describes overall, beyond this receptor: The quantity of clinical and demographic metadata differed by source and by participant and was supplied without curation.

A word on this clone: Its binding antigen is unknown. The sample holds no much larger clone one base away, and base qualities are not on file.

TCRbeta CDR3 regions were amplified from genomic DNA by means of the immunoSEQ Assay, a bias-controlled multiplex PCR. On the study's bioinformatics: Within the assay, amplification of reference gene primers was used to estimate how many nucleated cells each sample contained. To quantify the absolute abundance of each unique TCRbeta CDR3 rearrangement, sequence reads were collapsed and filtered. For each sample, productive Simpson clonality was calculated as the square root of Simpson's diversity index over productive rearrangements. Sourced from immuneACCESS, this table was stored by TCRdb with only in-frame sequences that have V and J called. A share of the clones is absent; for the studies checked, an unresolved V gene accounts for under half, and the remainder has no known explanation. Clone size and V and J calls were adopted from that table, with D and trimming inferred from the DNA. A total of about 160,000 clones appear in this sample, roughly 90% of them only once. The ten biggest clones cover around 2.1% of the sample.

Trimming at the junction amounts to 0 bases on V and 4 bases on J, and the germline ends lie 12 bases apart. For CDR1 and CDR2, the germline V gene (reference sequence) lists GTSNPN and SVGIG. The CDR3 sequence holds 14 residues, the cysteine and phenylalanine included. The DNA shown is the 42-base CDR3, in frame from base 1. Each collaborating institution followed its own protocols to collect whole blood in K2EDTA tubes. For TCRbeta analysis, collaborator samples were shipped as frozen whole blood, as isolated PBMCs, or as DNA extracted from either sample type. Sequencing was performed on peripheral blood. The receptor was derived from a man between 18 and 35 years old with acute or convalescent COVID-19. The chain uses TRBV30 and TRBJ1-1, and possibly TRBD1, on 5 matching bases. Here the CDR3 is given as CAWSVLTGRTEAFF. The DNA sequence is TGTGCCTGGAGTGTACTCACAGGTCGCACTGAAGCTTTCTTT.